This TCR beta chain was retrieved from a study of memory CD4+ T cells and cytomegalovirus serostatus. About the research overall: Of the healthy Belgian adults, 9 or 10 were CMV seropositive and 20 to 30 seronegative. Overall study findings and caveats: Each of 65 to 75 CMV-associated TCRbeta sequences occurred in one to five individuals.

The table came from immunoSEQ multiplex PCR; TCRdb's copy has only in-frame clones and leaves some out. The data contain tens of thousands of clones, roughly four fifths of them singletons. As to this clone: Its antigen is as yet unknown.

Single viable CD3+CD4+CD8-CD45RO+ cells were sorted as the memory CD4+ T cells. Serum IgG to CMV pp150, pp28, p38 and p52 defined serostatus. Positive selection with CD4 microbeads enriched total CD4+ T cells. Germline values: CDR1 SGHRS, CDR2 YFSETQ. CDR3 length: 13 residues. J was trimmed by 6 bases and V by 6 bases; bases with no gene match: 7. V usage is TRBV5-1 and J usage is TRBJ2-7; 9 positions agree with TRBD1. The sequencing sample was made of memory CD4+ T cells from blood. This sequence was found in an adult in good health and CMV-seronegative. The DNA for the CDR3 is TGCGCCAGCACCCCGGACAGGGGAAGCGAGCAGTACTTC. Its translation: CASTPDRGSEQYF.